This T cell receptor beta chain came from a study of OX40 agonist ivuxolimab in advanced cancers. Overall study: Ivuxolimab, an antibody acting as an agonist of OX40 (CD134), was used to treat patients.

Method: immunoSEQ multiplex PCR; TCRdb's copy keeps in-frame clones and lacks some. The sample carries more than 75,000 clones, around 90% recorded once. With regard to this clone: The antigen remains unidentified.

The study, taken as a whole, reports: Expanded clones were, on average, more numerous in CD8+ T cells than in CD4+.

The V segment lost 0 bases and the J segment 4 bases; nucleotides outside the gene matches: 5. This CDR3 has 17 amino acids. In germline, CDR1 is LGHNA, CDR2 YSLEER. The chain links TRBV4-3 to TRBJ2-3; 12 bases line up with TRBD2. The specimen was CD4+ or CD8+ T cells sorted from blood, collected in a trial of the OX40 agonist ivuxolimab. The sequence derives from an adult with an advanced solid tumor such as melanoma, head and neck, liver or kidney cancer. In DNA, the CDR3 is TGCGCCAGCAGCCAAGACGGACTAGCGGGATTTGCAGATACGCAGTATTTT. Translated: CASSQDGLAGFADTQYF.